This T cell receptor (beta chain) was identified during a study of blood T cell repertoires in COVID-19. On the study more broadly: The origin of the acute and convalescent COVID-19 samples was the United States, Italy and Spain. From T cells, B-cell-depleted T cells, or PBMCs came the material, which was cDNA or gDNA.

The germline CDR1 and CDR2 sequences are SNHLY and FYNNEI. The CDR3 has 15 residues. The J segment lost 1 base and the V segment lost 4 bases, leaving 6 bases of the junction unmatched. Per the original data handling: By means of reference gene primer amplification, nucleated cell counts were estimated. The data were produced by immunoSEQ multiplex PCR, yet TCRdb's version contains in-frame clones alone and is incomplete. From that table come the V and J calls and clone size; the DNA was used to work out D and trimming. Here the sample spans about 83,000 clones, roughly 90% being singletons. V and J are TRBV2 and TRBJ1-1; 7 bases map to TRBD1. Sequences were obtained from peripheral blood. The TCR comes from a woman older than 75 with active or convalescent COVID-19. CDR3 coding DNA: TGTGCCAGCAGTGCGAGACAGGGAAGGAACACTGAAGCTTTCTTT. It specifies CASSARQGRNTEAFF.